This T cell receptor (beta chain) was found in a study of cytomegalovirus exposure and HLA in healthy donors. Germline CDR1 and CDR2: MNHEY and SVGAGI. With 6 bases clipped from V and 7 bases from J, the junction kept 5 bases outside the gene matches. The CDR3 runs 13 residues. Both 60 Vbeta primers and 13 Jbeta primers went into the PCR. TCRdb's table, derived via immunoSEQ multiplex PCR, lists solely in-frame clones and lacks some. Seen here are around 190,000 clones, 65% to 90% observed once, and the top ten hold about 2.3%. Specimen: PBMCs. This sequence originates from a woman aged 50 to 65 in good health and CMV-seronegative. This chain uses TRBV6-5 with TRBJ2-2, with 7 bases matching TRBD1. The CDR3, as DNA: TGTGCCAGCAGCAGGGACAGCGACGGGGAGCTGTTTTTT. This translates into CASSRDSDGELFF.